A single sample gave rise to the 26 T cell receptor beta chains below, sequenced in a study of blood T cell repertoires in COVID-19. Assay used: immunoSEQ multiplex PCR; TCRdb lists only in-frame clones, some missing. The data hold 200,000 to 250,000 clones, with about 83% observed a single time. Sequences were obtained from peripheral blood. These receptors were taken from a woman aged 80 or over with COVID-19, enrolled during active disease.

This clone appeared a few times. V usage is TRBV7-6 and J usage is TRBJ1-6, with 8 bases that match TRBD1. The CDR3 is 14 residues long. Losses at the gene ends were 4 bases for V and 7 bases for J; bases not matched to a gene: 3. CDR1 and CDR2 from the germline V gene are SGHVS and FNYEAQ. In DNA form, the CDR3 reads TGTGCCAGCAGCTCTAGACAGGGGAATTCACCCCTCCACTTT. This codes for CASSSRQGNSPLHF.

V is TRBV3-1 (or the pseudogene TRBV3-2) and J is TRBJ2-1; 10 nucleotides agree with TRBD2. CDR3 size: 16 residues. CDR1 is LGHDT and CDR2 is YNNKEL in the germline V gene (reference sequence). V was clipped by 4 bases and J by 5 bases; unmatched bases: 8. CDR3 region: CASSRDPSGGNNEQFF. CDR3 bases: TGTGCCAGCAGCCGCGATCCTAGCGGGGGAAACAATGAGCAGTTCTTC.

This clone was seen once. The gene calls are TRBV28 and TRBJ1-2, with D uncertain. This CDR3 comprises 12 residues. The germline V and J ends were trimmed by 6 bases and 5 bases, with 10 bases remaining between them. Germline V gene sequence: CDR1 MDHEN, CDR2 SYDVKM. CDR3 sequence reads: CASRVLSYGYTF. CDR3 in DNA: TGTGCCAGCAGGGTTCTTAGTTATGGCTACACCTTC.

In this sample, this clone turned up once. The V call is TRBV5-5, the J call TRBJ1-6; 8 nucleotides line up with TRBD1. The germline V gene has CDR1 SGHKS and CDR2 YYEKEE (reference sequence). V gave up 4 bases and J gave up 10 bases; unmatched junction bases: 1. The length of the CDR3 is 12 residues. The CDR3 DNA follows: TGTGCCAGCAGCCGACAGGGGTCACCCCTCCACTTT. This sequence encodes CASSRQGSPLHF.

The rearrangement joins TRBV7-6 to TRBJ2-3, with 9 positions matching TRBD1. This CDR3 region has 16 residues. Looked up from germline, CDR1 is SGHVS and CDR2 is FNYEAQ. The V segment lost 5 bases and the J segment 5 bases; nucleotides outside the gene matches: 11. DNA for the CDR3: TGTGCCAGCAGCCAACGACCGGGACAGGGATTAGATACGCAGTATTTT. Protein: CASSQRPGQGLDTQYF.

The CDR3: CASRSVSSGANVLTF. CDR3 bases: TGTGCCAGCAGGTCTGTCAGCTCTGGGGCCAACGTCCTGACTTTC. The V call is TRBV28, the J call TRBJ2-6; D is ambiguous. The ends were cut back, 6 bases at V and 0 bases at J, with 9 bases in the middle. The CDR3 has 15 residues. The germline CDR1 and CDR2 sequences are MDHEN and SYDVKM. Filled out from reference TRBV28 and TRBJ2-6, the complete variable domain reads DVKVTQSSRYLVKRTGEKVFLECVQDMDHENMFWYRQDPGLGLRLIYFSYDVKMKEKGDIPEGYSVSREKKERFSLILESASTNQTSMYLCASRSVSSGANVLTFGAGSRLTVL.

The rearrangement links TRBV7-8 to TRBJ2-1; a weak D match, TRBD2 (7 bases). The V gene lost 5 bases and the J gene lost 13 bases, with 15 bases spanning the gap. CDR1 SGHVS and CDR2 FQNEAQ come from the germline V gene. This CDR3 contains 12 residues. The CDR3 spells CASSQVGGGQFF. In DNA, the CDR3 is TGTGCCAGCAGCCAAGTGGGGGGGGGCCAGTTCTTC.

V is TRBV3-1 (or the pseudogene TRBV3-2) and J is TRBJ1-4; TRBD1 is a possible D gene (5 bases). Between the trimmed V and J ends, which lost 2 bases and 8 bases, there was a span of 9 bases. The CDR3 consists of 13 residues. Per germline, CDR1 LGHDT and CDR2 YNNKEL (reference sequence). CDR3 DNA sequence: TGTGCCAGCAGCCAATTTCAGGGAGAAAAACTGTTTTTT. Translation gives CASSQFQGEKLFF.

J is TRBJ1-2 and V is TRBV6-6; D is possibly TRBD1 (6 bases). V lost 4 bases to trimming and J lost 5 bases, with 8 bases between them. Per the germline V gene, CDR1 is MNHNY and CDR2 is SVGAGI (reference sequence). This CDR3 contains 12 residues. CDR3 sequence reads: CASSWTDYGYTF. CDR3 sequence (DNA): TGTGCCAGCAGTTGGACAGATTATGGCTACACCTTC.

The rearrangement joins TRBV5-5 to TRBJ2-7; perhaps TRBD2 as D (5 bases). Germline V gene sequence: CDR1 SGHKS, CDR2 YYEKEE (reference sequence). The CDR3 covers 14 residues. Trimming pared 4 bases from V and 6 bases from J, leaving 17 bases between. The CDR3 loop is CASSTGLGWGEQYV. The CDR3 bases are TGTGCCAGCAGCACCGGACTTGGCTGGGGCGAGCAGTACGTC.

This chain joins TRBV6-6 and TRBJ2-3; possibly TRBD2 for D (6 bases). V was pared by 7 bases and J by 6 bases, with 14 bases between. In germline, CDR1 is MNHNY, CDR2 SVGAGI (reference sequence). The CDR3 is made up of 13 amino acids. This CDR3 is CASIPGDRDTQYF. DNA of the CDR3: TGTGCCAGCATCCCGGGGGACCGGGATACGCAGTATTTT.

This rearrangement joins TRBV5-1 to TRBJ2-3; 13 nucleotides match TRBD2. Germline V gene lookup returns CDR1 SGHRS and CDR2 YFSETQ. V lost 3 bases and J lost 2; bases outside the gene matches: 12. The CDR3 runs 19 residues. CDR3: CASSSLIGTSGENTDTQYF. The CDR3 coding sequence is TGCGCCAGCAGCTCATTGATAGGGACTAGCGGGGAAAACACAGATACGCAGTATTTT.

The V and J genes are TRBV28 and TRBJ2-7; a possible D gene is TRBD2 (6 bases). Per the germline V gene, CDR1 is MDHEN and CDR2 is SYDVKM. The germline V and J ends were trimmed by 9 bases and 1 base, with 13 bases remaining between them. The CDR3 totals 13 residues. CDR3 residues: CASGRDSSYEQYF. As DNA, the CDR3 is TGTGCCAGTGGACGGGACTCTTCCTACGAGCAGTACTTC.

Only one count was recorded for this clone. V usage is TRBV19 and J usage is TRBJ2-3; 8 positions match TRBD1. Germline V gene lookup returns CDR1 LNHDA and CDR2 SQIVND (reference sequence). The CDR3 consists of 13 residues. CDR3: CAAGTGSTDTQYF. CDR3 in DNA: TGTGCAGCCGGGACAGGCTCCACAGATACGCAGTATTTT.

The gene calls are TRBV27 and TRBJ1-6; D gene ambiguous. The CDR3 spans 16 residues. V lost 4 bases, J lost 0 bases, and 10 bases lay in between. Germline V gene sequence: CDR1 MNHEY, CDR2 SMNVEV (reference sequence). The CDR3 here is CASSSVTSSYNSPLHF. The CDR3 DNA reads as TGTGCCAGCAGTTCGGTCACGAGCTCCTATAATTCACCCCTCCACTTT.

The CDR3 region has the DNA TGTGCCATCAGTGAGTCGGGAGGGGTGGAGACCCAGTACTTC. Protein sequence: CAISESGGVETQYF. The rearrangement links TRBV10-3 to TRBJ2-5; 7 bases fit TRBD2. The CDR3 loop spans 14 amino acids. V gave up 0 bases and J gave up 5 bases; unmatched junction bases: 3. CDR1 ENHRY and CDR2 SYGVKD come from the germline V gene.

V is TRBV27 and J is TRBJ1-1; D might be TRBD1 (6 bases). Trimming left V 7 bases short and J 4 bases short, with 16 bases between. The CDR3 loop spans 14 amino acids. Germline-derived CDR1 and CDR2 are MNHEY and SMNVEV (reference sequence). The chain's CDR3 is CASTPAGASTEAFF. The CDR3 nucleotides are TGTGCCAGCACCCCGGCAGGGGCTAGCACTGAAGCTTTCTTT.

The CDR3 here is CASSIGLDRDTEAFF. The CDR3 nucleotides are TGCGCCAGCAGCATCGGTCTAGATCGGGACACTGAAGCTTTCTTT. This chain uses TRBV5-1 with TRBJ1-1; D gene unclear. This CDR3 has 15 amino acids. The V gene's germline CDR1 is SGHRS and CDR2 YFSETQ. V was shortened by 4 bases and J by 3 bases, with 16 bases between the two germline ends.

The chain couples TRBV5-5 to TRBJ2-4, with 14 bases lining up with TRBD2. V lost 0 bases and J lost 0; bases outside the gene matches: 2. CDR3 length equals 18 residues. Germline CDR1 is SGHKS and CDR2 is YYEKEE (reference sequence). The CDR3 sequence: CASSLEGLAGGAKNIQYF. The CDR3 DNA reads TGTGCCAGCAGCTTGGAAGGACTAGCGGGGGGAGCCAAAAACATTCAGTACTTC.

The chain uses TRBV5-1 and TRBJ1-5, with 7 bases matching TRBD1. With 4 bases clipped from V and 3 bases from J, the junction kept 4 bases outside the gene matches. Germline V CDR1 and CDR2: SGHRS, YFSETQ. The CDR3 sequence is 14 residues long. The CDR3 region is CASSTGQLNQPQHF. CDR3 sequence (DNA): TGCGCCAGCAGCACGGGACAGCTCAATCAGCCCCAGCATTTT.

This rearrangement joins TRBV18 to TRBJ1-4, with D unclear. Germline V gene data show CDR1 as KGHSH and CDR2 as LQKENI. V dropped 6 bases and J dropped 5 bases, with 10 bases sitting between them. The CDR3 has 13 amino acids. The CDR3 DNA is TGTGCCAGCTCGTACTTAGCCAATGAAAAACTGTTTTTT. Its translation is CASSYLANEKLFF.

The J gene is TRBJ2-2, the V gene TRBV3-1 (or the pseudogene TRBV3-2); the D is unclear. Trimming removed 7 bases from V and 2 bases from J, with 14 bases in between. Per germline, CDR1 LGHDT and CDR2 YNNKEL (reference sequence). This CDR3 comprises 15 residues. In nucleotides, the CDR3 is TGTGCCAGCACCGCGGCGGTTCTTAACACCGGGGAGCTGTTTTTT. Its translation is CASTAAVLNTGELFF.

A remark on this clone: Other DNA sequences of this sample code for an identical CDR3. The chain recombines TRBV28 with TRBJ1-2; TRBD1 agrees at 8 bases. Germline V gene sequence: CDR1 MDHEN, CDR2 SYDVKM. The CDR3 extends over 14 amino acids. Germline trimming cut 5 bases from V and 1 base from J; bases unmatched to any gene: 3. The CDR3 is CASSRTGLNYGYTF. The CDR3 nucleotides are TGTGCCAGCAGTAGGACAGGGCTTAACTATGGCTACACCTTC.

This chain joins TRBV5-1 and TRBJ2-4; D remains unclear. CDR1 and CDR2 from the germline V gene are SGHRS and YFSETQ. Trimming stripped 2 bases from V and 1 base from J, with 7 bases between. This CDR3 has 14 amino acids. The CDR3 loop is CASSLSIAKNIQYF. CDR3 DNA sequence: TGCGCCAGCAGCTTATCAATTGCCAAAAACATTCAGTACTTC.

This clone was found once. The chain combines TRBV10-1 with TRBJ1-2, with D unclear. CDR1 and CDR2 (germline): WNHNN, SYGVQD (reference sequence). CDR3 length: 12 amino acids. V shed 7 bases and J shed 3 bases, with 9 bases lying between them. The CDR3 protein is CASTHSHYGYTF. DNA of the CDR3: TGCGCCAGCACCCACAGTCACTATGGCTACACCTTC.

This chain joins TRBV7-2 and TRBJ1-3; TRBD1 matches at 8 bases. Looked up from germline, CDR1 is SGHTA and CDR2 is FQGNSA. The CDR3 length is 15 residues. The V gene end was trimmed by 3 bases and the J gene end by 4 bases; junction bases not matched to a gene: 5. The CDR3 sequence: CASSFDRTGGNTIYF. CDR3 bases: TGTGCCAGCAGCTTTGATCGGACAGGGGGAAACACCATATATTTT.